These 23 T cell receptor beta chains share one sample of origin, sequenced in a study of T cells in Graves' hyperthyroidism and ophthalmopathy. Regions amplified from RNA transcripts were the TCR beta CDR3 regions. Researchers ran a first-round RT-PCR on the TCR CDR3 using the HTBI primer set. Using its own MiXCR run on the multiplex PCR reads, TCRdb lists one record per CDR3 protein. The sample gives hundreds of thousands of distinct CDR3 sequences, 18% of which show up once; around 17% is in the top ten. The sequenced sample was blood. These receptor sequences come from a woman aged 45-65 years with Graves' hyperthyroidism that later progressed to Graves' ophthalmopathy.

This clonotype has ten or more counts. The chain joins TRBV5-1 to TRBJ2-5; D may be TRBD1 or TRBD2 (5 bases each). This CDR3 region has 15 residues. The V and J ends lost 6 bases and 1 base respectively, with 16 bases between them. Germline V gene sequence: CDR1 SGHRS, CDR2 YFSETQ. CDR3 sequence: CASTGLRLSQETQYF. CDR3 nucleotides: TGCGCCAGCACGGGGCTTCGTCTGTCCCAAGAGACCCAGTACTTC.

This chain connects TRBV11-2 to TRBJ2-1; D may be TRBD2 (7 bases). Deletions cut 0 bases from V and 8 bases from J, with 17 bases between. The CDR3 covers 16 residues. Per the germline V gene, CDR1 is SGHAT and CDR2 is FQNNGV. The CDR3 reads CASSLDQGTGRDEQFF. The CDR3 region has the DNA TGTGCCAGCAGCTTAGATCAGGGAACAGGGAGGGATGAGCAGTTCTTC.

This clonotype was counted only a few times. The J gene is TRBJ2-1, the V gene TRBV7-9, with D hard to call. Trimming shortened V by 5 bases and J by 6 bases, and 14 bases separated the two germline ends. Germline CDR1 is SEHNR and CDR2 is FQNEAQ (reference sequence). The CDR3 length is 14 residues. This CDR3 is CASSLLLLGNEQFF. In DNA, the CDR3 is TGTGCCAGCAGCCTCCTCTTATTGGGCAATGAGCAGTTCTTC.

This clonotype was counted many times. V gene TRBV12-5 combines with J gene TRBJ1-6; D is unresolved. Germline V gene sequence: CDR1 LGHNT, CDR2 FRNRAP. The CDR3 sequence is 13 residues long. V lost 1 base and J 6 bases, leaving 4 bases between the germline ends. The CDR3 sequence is CASGLDPNSPLHF. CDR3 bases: TGTGCTAGTGGTTTGGACCCTAATTCACCCCTCCACTTT.

The CDR3 here is CASRRRGLSGGYTF. CDR3 DNA sequence: TGTGCCAGCAGACGCCGGGGCCTTTCTGGGGGCTACACCTTC. V is TRBV2 and J is TRBJ1-2; perhaps TRBD1 as D (5 bases). The CDR3 is made up of 14 amino acids. CDR1 SNHLY and CDR2 FYNNEI come from the germline V gene. Deletions cut 6 bases from V and 8 bases from J, with 19 bases between.

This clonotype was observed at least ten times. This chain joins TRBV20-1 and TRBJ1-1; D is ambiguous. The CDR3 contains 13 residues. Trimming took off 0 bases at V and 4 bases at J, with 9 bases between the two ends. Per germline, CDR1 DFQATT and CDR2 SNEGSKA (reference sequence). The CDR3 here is CSAREFTGTEAFF. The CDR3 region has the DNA TGCAGTGCTAGAGAGTTTACGGGCACTGAAGCTTTCTTT.

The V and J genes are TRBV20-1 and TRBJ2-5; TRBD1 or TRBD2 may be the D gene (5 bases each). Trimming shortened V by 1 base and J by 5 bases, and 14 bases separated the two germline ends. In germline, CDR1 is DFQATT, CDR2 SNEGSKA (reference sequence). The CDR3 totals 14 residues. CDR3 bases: TGCAGTGCTAGAGGAGAGGCAGGGACGGAGACCCAGTACTTC. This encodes CSARGEAGTETQYF.

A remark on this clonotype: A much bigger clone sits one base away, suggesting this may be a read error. CDR3 coding DNA: TGTGCCGGCAGCAATGGACATAAACCCTACAATGAGCAGTTCTTC. Its translation: CAGSNGHKPYNEQFF. The chain employs TRBV7-6 and TRBJ2-1, with D possibly matching TRBD1 (5 bases). There are 15 residues in the CDR3. Germline V gene lookup returns CDR1 SGHVS and CDR2 FNYEAQ.

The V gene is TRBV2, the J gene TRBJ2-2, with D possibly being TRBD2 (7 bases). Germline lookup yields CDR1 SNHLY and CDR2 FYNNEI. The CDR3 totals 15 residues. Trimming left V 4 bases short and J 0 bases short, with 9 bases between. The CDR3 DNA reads TGTGCCAGCAGTGGGCGGGGGCCGAACACCGGGGAGCTGTTTTTT. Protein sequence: CASSGRGPNTGELFF.

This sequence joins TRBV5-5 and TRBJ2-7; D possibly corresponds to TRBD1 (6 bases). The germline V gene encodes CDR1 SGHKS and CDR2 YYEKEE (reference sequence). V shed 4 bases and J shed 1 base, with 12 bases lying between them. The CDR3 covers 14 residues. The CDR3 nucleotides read TGTGCCAGCAGCGCTGGACAGATTTCCTACGAGCAGTACTTC. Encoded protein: CASSAGQISYEQYF.

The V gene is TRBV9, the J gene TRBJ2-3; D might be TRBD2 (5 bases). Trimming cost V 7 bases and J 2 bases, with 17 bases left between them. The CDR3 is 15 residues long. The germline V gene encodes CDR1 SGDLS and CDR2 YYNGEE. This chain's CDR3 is CASGAAERNTDTQYF. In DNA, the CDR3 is TGTGCCAGCGGAGCGGCCGAACGGAACACAGATACGCAGTATTTT.

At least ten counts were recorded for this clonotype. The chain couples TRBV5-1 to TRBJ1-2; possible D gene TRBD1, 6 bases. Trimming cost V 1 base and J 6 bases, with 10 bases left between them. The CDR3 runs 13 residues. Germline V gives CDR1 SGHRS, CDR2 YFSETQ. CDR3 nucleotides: TGCGCCAGCAGCTTGAACAGGGAAAATGGCTACACCTTC. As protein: CASSLNRENGYTF.

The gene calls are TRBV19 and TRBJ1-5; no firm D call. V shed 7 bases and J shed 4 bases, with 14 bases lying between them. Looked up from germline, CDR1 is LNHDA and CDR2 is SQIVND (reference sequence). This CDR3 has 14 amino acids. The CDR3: CASTLESRNQPQHF. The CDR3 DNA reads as TGTGCCAGTACCCTGGAGAGCCGGAATCAGCCCCAGCATTTT.

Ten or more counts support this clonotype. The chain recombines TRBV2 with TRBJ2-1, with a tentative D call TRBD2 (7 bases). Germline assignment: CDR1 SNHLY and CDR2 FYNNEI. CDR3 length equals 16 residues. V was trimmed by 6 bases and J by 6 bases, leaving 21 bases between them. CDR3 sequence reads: CASRGVGGGPRNEQFF. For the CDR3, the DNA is TGTGCCAGCAGGGGGGTAGGGGGGGGGCCGCGCAATGAGCAGTTCTTC.

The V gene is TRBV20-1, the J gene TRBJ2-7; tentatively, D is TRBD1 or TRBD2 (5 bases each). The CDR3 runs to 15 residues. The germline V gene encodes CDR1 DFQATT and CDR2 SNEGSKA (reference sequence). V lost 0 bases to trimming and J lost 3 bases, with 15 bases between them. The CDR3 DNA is TGCAGTGCTAGAGATCTTCTCGGGACCGACTACGAGCAGTACTTC. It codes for CSARDLLGTDYEQYF.

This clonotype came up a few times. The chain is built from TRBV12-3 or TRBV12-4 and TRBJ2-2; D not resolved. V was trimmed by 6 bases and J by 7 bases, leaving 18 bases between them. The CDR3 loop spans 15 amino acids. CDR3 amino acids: CASSSPFVSIGELFF. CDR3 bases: TGTGCCAGCAGCTCCCCGTTTGTGAGCATCGGGGAGCTGTTTTTT.

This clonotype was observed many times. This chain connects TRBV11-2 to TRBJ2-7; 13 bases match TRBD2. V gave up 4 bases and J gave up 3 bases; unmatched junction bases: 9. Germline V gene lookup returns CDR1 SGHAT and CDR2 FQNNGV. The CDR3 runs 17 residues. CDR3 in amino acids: CASSYTSGGAPSYEQYF. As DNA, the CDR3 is TGTGCCAGCAGCTACACTAGCGGGGGGGCTCCGAGCTACGAGCAGTACTTC.

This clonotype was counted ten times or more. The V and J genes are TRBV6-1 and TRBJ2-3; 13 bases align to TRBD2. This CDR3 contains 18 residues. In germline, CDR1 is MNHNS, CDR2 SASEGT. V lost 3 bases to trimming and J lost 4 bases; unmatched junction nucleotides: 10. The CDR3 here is CASSDSLGLAGFADTQYF. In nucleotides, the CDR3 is TGTGCCAGCAGTGATAGCCTGGGACTAGCGGGGTTCGCAGATACGCAGTATTTT.

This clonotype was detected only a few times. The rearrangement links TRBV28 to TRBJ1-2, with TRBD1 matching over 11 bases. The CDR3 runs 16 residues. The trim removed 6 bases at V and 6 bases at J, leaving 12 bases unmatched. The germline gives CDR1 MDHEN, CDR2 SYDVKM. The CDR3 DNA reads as TGTGCCAGCAGCCCACGGACAGGGGGCAGCCTTGATGGCTACACCTTC. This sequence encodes CASSPRTGGSLDGYTF.

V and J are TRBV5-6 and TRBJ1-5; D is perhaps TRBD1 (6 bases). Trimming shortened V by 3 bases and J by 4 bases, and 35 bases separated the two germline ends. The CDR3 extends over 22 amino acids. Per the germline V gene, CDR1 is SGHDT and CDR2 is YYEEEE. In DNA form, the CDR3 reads TGTGCCAGCAGCTCCCAGTGGGGCGAGGGGCACACAGGGAGTATTGAGAATCAGCCCCAGCATTTT. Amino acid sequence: CASSSQWGEGHTGSIENQPQHF.

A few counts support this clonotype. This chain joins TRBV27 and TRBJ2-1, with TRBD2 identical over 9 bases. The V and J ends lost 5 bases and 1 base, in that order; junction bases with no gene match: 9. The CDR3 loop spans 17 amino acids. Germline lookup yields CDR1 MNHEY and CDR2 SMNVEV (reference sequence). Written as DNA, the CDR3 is TGTGCCAGCAGTACCAGCGGGGGGCCCCCATCCTACAATGAGCAGTTCTTC. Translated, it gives CASSTSGGPPSYNEQFF.

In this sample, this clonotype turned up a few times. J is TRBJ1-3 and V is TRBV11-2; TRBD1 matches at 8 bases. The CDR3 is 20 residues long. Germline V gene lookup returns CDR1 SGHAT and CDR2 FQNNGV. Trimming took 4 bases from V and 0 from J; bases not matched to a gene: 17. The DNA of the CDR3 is TGTGCCAGCAGCTCCCACAGGGGGAAAGCCCAGGTTCTCTCTGGAAACACCATATATTTT. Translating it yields CASSSHRGKAQVLSGNTIYF.

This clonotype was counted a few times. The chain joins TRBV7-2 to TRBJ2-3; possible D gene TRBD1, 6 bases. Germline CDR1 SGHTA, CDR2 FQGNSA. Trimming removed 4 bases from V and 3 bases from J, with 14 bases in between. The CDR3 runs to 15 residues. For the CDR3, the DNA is TGTGCCAGCAGCTCCACAGGGCGTGGGACAGATACGCAGTATTTT. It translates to CASSSTGRGTDTQYF.